This record looks at one T cell receptor beta chain sequence and its context. Its matching antigen is unknown. The sample belongs to a study of cytomegalovirus exposure and HLA in healthy donors. Study-wide findings and caveats: What was likely a sequencing artifact was a cluster of highly shared sequence variants. Association of 16,951 TCR beta sequences with HLA alleles was found at 0.05 false discovery rate in a later analysis. Across donors, sequencing depth was assumed by presence/absence analyses to be roughly uniform. Association of a missense DCLRE1C variant with TCR beta V- and J-gene trimming was reported in a later analysis.

The CDR3 consists of 15 residues. V lost 5 bases to trimming and J lost 4 bases; unmatched junction nucleotides: 7. CDR1 PRHDT and CDR2 FYEKMQ come from the germline V gene (reference sequence). Primers for the PCR totalled 60 Vbeta and 13 Jbeta. Clones were read by immunoSEQ multiplex PCR, and TCRdb kept only the in-frame ones, dropping some. The top ten clones hold approximately 1.1% of a sample with 150,000 to 200,000 clones, 80% to 85% of them seen once. This receptor was taken from a woman aged 40 to 49 in good health and CMV-seronegative. Sequenced sample: PBMCs. This chain joins TRBV13 and TRBJ2-2, with 7 positions matching TRBD1. This CDR3 is CASSRRDRITGELFF. The DNA of the CDR3 is TGTGCCAGCAGCCGCCGGGACAGAATCACCGGGGAGCTGTTTTTT.